The 3 T cell receptor beta chains below were found in one sample sequenced in a study of cytomegalovirus exposure and HLA in healthy donors. The primer mix had 60 Vbeta and 13 Jbeta primers. Clones were read by immunoSEQ multiplex PCR, and TCRdb kept only the in-frame ones, dropping some. The sample holds 100,000 to 150,000 clones, around 75% seen once. What was sequenced was PBMCs. The origin of the receptors is a woman aged 50 to 60 in good health and CMV-seropositive.

This clone has a single count. DNA for the CDR3: TGTGCCAGTAGTATCCCTCGGGGGGCCAGGGCTGAAGCTTTCTTT. Amino acids: CASSIPRGARAEAFF. The V gene is TRBV19, the J gene TRBJ1-1; TRBD1 is a possible D gene (6 bases). The V end was cut by 3 bases, the J end by 6 bases, with 17 bases between. This CDR3 is built from 15 residues. Germline values: CDR1 LNHDA, CDR2 SQIVND (reference sequence). The full variable domain, rest sourced from reference TRBV19 and TRBJ1-1, is DGGITQSPKYLFRKEGQNVTLSCEQNLNHDAMYWYRQDPGQGLRLIYYSQIVNDFQKGDIAEGYSVSREKKESFPLTVTSAQKNPTAFYLCASSIPRGARAEAFFGQGTRLTVV.

The chain couples TRBV2 to TRBJ2-7; 10 bases match TRBD2. The CDR3 runs to 14 residues. Germline CDR1 reads SNHLY; CDR2 reads FYNNEI. Losses at the gene ends were 6 bases for V and 2 bases for J; bases not matched to a gene: 4. The CDR3 DNA sequence: TGTGCCAGCAGCGGACTAGCGGAAACCTACGAGCAGTACTTC. Translating it yields CASSGLAETYEQYF.

This clone occurred a few times. The chain employs TRBV15 and TRBJ1-2, with D perhaps TRBD1 (6 bases). The ends were cut back, 0 bases at V and 7 bases at J, with 12 bases in the middle. Germline values: CDR1 LNHNV, CDR2 YYDKDF (reference sequence). The CDR3 consists of 14 residues. The CDR3 bases are TGTGCCACCAGCAGAGATGCAGGGGTAATTGGCTACACCTTC. Residues: CATSRDAGVIGYTF.